Shown below are 4 T cell receptor beta chains from a single sample sequenced in a study of control samples from healthy donors and cancer patients. Repertoires were generated with immunoSEQ multiplex PCR, while TCRdb's copy carries only in-frame clones and drops some. The table has over 150,000 clones, 90% to 95% seen once; the top ten hold about 1.4%. The sequenced sample consisted of blood. The receptors originated from a man under 40 in good health.

This clone was detected only once. The rearrangement links TRBV11-1 to TRBJ2-3; the match to TRBD2 covers 8 bases. CDR3 length: 14 amino acids. Unmatched junction bases numbered 9, after V lost 8 bases and J lost 5 bases. Per germline, CDR1 SGHAT and CDR2 FQDESV (reference sequence). The CDR3 DNA sequence: TGTGCCAGCGCCGGGGGAACTAGCGGAGATACGCAGTATTTT. Protein product: CASAGGTSGDTQYF. The whole variable domain, remainder taken from reference TRBV11-1 and TRBJ2-3, is EAEVAQSPRYKITEKSQAVAFWCDPISGHATLYWYRQILGQGPELLVQFQDESVVDDSQLPKDRFSAERLKGVDSTLKIQPAELGDSAMYLCASAGGTSGDTQYFGPGTRLTVL.

The chain links TRBV20-1 to TRBJ2-1; D is ambiguous. The CDR3 is made up of 10 amino acids. Germline CDR1 is DFQATT and CDR2 is SNEGSKA (reference sequence). V was shortened by 3 bases and J by 7 bases, with 4 bases between the two germline ends. CDR3 DNA sequence: TGCAGTGCTAGTGTGAATGAGCAGTTCTTC. Protein: CSASVNEQFF.

The gene calls are TRBV27 and TRBJ1-2; 8 bases are shared with TRBD1. J was trimmed by 2 bases and V by 5 bases; bases with no gene match: 13. Germline lookup yields CDR1 MNHEY and CDR2 SMNVEV (reference sequence). The CDR3 loop spans 17 amino acids. The CDR3 is CASSTYRGSLTNYGYTF. CDR3 DNA: TGTGCCAGCAGTACCTACAGGGGGTCTCTCACAAACTATGGCTACACCTTC.

This clone has just one count. V gene TRBV7-3 combines with J gene TRBJ2-2, with 10 bases that match TRBD2. After removal of 2 bases from V and 5 bases from J, the junction contained 5 bases not matched to a gene. The CDR3 sequence is 16 residues long. Germline CDR1 is SGHTA and CDR2 is FQGTGA. The CDR3 region is CASSLLAGEGTGELFF. CDR3 sequence (DNA): TGTGCCAGCAGCTTACTAGCGGGAGAAGGAACCGGGGAGCTGTTTTTT.